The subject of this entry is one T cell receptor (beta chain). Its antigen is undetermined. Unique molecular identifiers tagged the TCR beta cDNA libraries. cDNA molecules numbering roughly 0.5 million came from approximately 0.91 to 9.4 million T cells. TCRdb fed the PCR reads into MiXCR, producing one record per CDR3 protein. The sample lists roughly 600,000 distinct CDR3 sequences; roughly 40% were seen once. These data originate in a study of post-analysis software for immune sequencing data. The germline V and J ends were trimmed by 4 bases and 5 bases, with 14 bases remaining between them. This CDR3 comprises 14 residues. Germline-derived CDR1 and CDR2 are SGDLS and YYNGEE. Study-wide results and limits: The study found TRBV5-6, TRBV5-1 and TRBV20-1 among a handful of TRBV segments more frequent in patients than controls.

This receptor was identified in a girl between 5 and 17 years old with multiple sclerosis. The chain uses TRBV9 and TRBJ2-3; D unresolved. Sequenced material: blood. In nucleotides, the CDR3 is TGTGCCAGCAGCCCTCGATATCCCAGAGATACGCAGTATTTT. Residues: CASSPRYPRDTQYF.